This TCR beta chain was captured in a study of OX40 agonist ivuxolimab in advanced cancers. The overall study: Dose-escalation patients were diagnosed with hepatocellular carcinoma, melanoma, renal cell cancer or head and neck cancer.

General study findings and limits: Partial responders dosed at 0.1-3.0 mg/kg displayed clonal expansion ranking among the lowest.

Clones were sequenced by immunoSEQ multiplex PCR, and TCRdb holds only the in-frame ones, with some missing. The sample lists some 21,000 clones, around 83% occurring once. Details on this clone: Its antigen is as yet unknown.

Germline CDR1 reads MGHRA; CDR2 reads YSYEKL. CDR3 length equals 16 residues. Trimming removed 4 bases from V and 8 bases from J; junction bases left unmatched: 13. The sequencing here drew on CD4+ or CD8+ T cells sorted from blood, taken in a trial of the OX40 agonist ivuxolimab. This receptor was obtained from an adult with an advanced solid tumor such as melanoma, head and neck, liver or kidney cancer. The J gene is TRBJ2-2, the V gene TRBV4-1, with TRBD2 identical over 7 bases. In DNA, the CDR3 is TGCGCCAGCAGCCCATACGAGGTAGCGGGTTCGGGGGAGCTGTTTTTT. It specifies CASSPYEVAGSGELFF.